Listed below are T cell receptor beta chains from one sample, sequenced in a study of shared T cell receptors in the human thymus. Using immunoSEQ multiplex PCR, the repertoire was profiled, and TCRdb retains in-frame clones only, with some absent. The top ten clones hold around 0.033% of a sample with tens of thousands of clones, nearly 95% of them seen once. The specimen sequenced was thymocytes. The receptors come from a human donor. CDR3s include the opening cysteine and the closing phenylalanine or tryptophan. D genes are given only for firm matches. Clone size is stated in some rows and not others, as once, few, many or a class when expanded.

TGTGCCAGCAGAAAACTCTTGACAGGGGGCGAGGGCGTGTCTAATGAAAAACTGTTTTTT	CASRKLLTGGEGVSNEKLFF	TRBD1	NA	TRBJ1-4	TRBV2
TGTGCCAGCTCACCACCGAATGCAGGGGGCTTGACAGATACGCAGTATTTT	CASSPPNAGGLTDTQYF	TRBD1	NA	TRBJ2-3	TRBV18
TGTGCCAGCAGTCCCGTCCGCGGGCAGCAGTACTTC	CASSPVRGQQYF	NA	NA	TRBJ2-7	TRBV6-6
TGCAGCGTTGAGGAAGTACTTCATGGAGTACAGCCTATAAGCACAGATACGCAGTATTTT	CSVEEVLHGVQPISTDTQYF	NA	NA	TRBJ2-3	TRBV29-1
TGCGCCAGCAGCTTGGGGACTAGCGGGGATCTATACAATGAGCAGTTCTTC	CASSLGTSGDLYNEQFF	TRBD2	once	TRBJ2-1	TRBV5-1
TGTGCCAGCAGTGACTCGTCGGGACTAGCGGGGGGCCATAGCTCCTACAATGAGCAGTTCTTC	CASSDSSGLAGGHSSYNEQFF	TRBD2	once	TRBJ2-1	TRBV6-4
TGTGCCAGCAGCCCAAAGAAGACTAGCGGGGGGGCGGACAATGAGCAGTTCTTC	CASSPKKTSGGADNEQFF	TRBD2	NA	TRBJ2-1	TRBV7-2
TGTGCCAGCATTCTCTCGGGGAATCAGCCCCAGCATTTT	CASILSGNQPQHF	NA	NA	TRBJ1-5	TRBV7-9
TGTGCCAGCAACCTCCGGGACAGGGTGACCTCAGAGGGGGGCTACACCTTC	CASNLRDRVTSEGGYTF	TRBD1	NA	TRBJ1-2	TRBV28
TGTGCCAGCACCTGGGGGCATCGGGGGCCGATCGGGAACACTGAAGCTTTCTTT	CASTWGHRGPIGNTEAFF	NA	NA	TRBJ1-1	TRBV7-8
TGTGCCAGCAGCTTAGACCGAACGGGGGGTTACTCGGAGACCCAGTACTTC	CASSLDRTGGYSETQYF	TRBD2	NA	TRBJ2-5	TRBV7-2
TGCAAAACAGAGAGCAGGGAGACCCAGTACTTC	CKTESRETQYF	NA	NA	TRBJ2-5	TRBV20-1
TGTGCCAGCAGCTTAGACCCAGATGACTATGGCTACACCTTC	CASSLDPDDYGYTF	NA	NA	TRBJ1-2	TRBV7-2
TGTGCCAGCAGTGAAGCCAAAAACACTGAAGCTTTCTTT	CASSEAKNTEAFF	NA	once	TRBJ1-1	TRBV2
TGTGCCAGCAGTCAAAAGTCATATGGCTACACCTTC	CASSQKSYGYTF	NA	NA	TRBJ1-2	TRBV28
TGTGCCAGCAGCTTAGGGCCAAGGGACTCTGAAGCTTTCTTT	CASSLGPRDSEAFF	NA	few	TRBJ1-1	TRBV7-9
TGTGCCAGCAGCCAAACTAGCGGGGGGAGCTCCTACGAGCAGTACTTC	CASSQTSGGSSYEQYF	TRBD2	few	TRBJ2-7	TRBV5-5
TGTGCCAGCAGTTCCCGGGTCGGGACCGGGGAGCTGTTTTTT	CASSSRVGTGELFF	NA	NA	TRBJ2-2	TRBV2
TGTGCCAGCAGTCGCATATTACGGGACGGGGACACTGAAGCTTTCTTT	CASSRILRDGDTEAFF	NA	NA	TRBJ1-1	TRBV6-6
TGTGCCAGTAGTATAAAGCAGGTGGATGAAAAACTGTTTTTT	CASSIKQVDEKLFF	NA	NA	TRBJ1-4	TRBV19
TGTGCCAGCAGCGATATGGGGGGCGATCTCTACGAGCAGTACTTC	CASSDMGGDLYEQYF	NA	NA	TRBJ2-7	TRBV7-6
TGTGCCAGCAGTTACCCGGGACAGGGGCTGGCAGATACGCAGTATTTT	CASSYPGQGLADTQYF	TRBD1	NA	TRBJ2-3	TRBV6-6
TGTGCCACCAACCTCGACAGGGGGCGCAGGGAAAAACTGTTTTTT	CATNLDRGRREKLFF	TRBD1	NA	TRBJ1-4	TRBV15
TGTGCCAGCACCAGCTATGGCTACACCTTC	CASTSYGYTF	NA	NA	TRBJ1-2	TRBV6-1
TGTGCCAGCAGTTGGCGAGGGGACATGCACACAGATACGCAGTATTTT	CASSWRGDMHTDTQYF	NA	NA	TRBJ2-3	TRBV6-5
TGCGCCAGCAGTGGGCGGCAGGGCTTTCCCCACAGCACCTTAACGGATCAGCCCCAGCATTTT	CASSGRQGFPHSTLTDQPQHF	NA	NA	TRBJ1-5	TRBV10-1
TGTGCCAGCAGCGCGGGCAGGGAGGGTGAAAAACTGTTTTTT	CASSAGREGEKLFF	NA	NA	TRBJ1-4	TRBV5-5
TGCGCCAGCAGCATATCCCGGGACAGGTACAATGAGCAGTTCTTC	CASSISRDRYNEQFF	TRBD1	NA	TRBJ2-1	TRBV5-1
TGCGCCAGCAGCCATGGTGTACCCCCTACGAGCAGTGAGCAGTACTTC	CASSHGVPPTSSEQYF	NA	NA	TRBJ2-7	TRBV4-3
TGTGCCAGCAGCCTCAACTCCGGGGGCTACACCTTC	CASSLNSGGYTF	NA	NA	TRBJ1-2	TRBV9
TGTGCCAGCAGCTCCTTCGGGGGGAACAGCTCCTACAATGAGCAGTTCTTC	CASSSFGGNSSYNEQFF	TRBD2	NA	TRBJ2-1	TRBV7-3
TGTGCCAGCAGCTCAGAAACCCGGGACAGGGTGAAGACCTACGAGCAGTACTTC	CASSSETRDRVKTYEQYF	TRBD1	NA	TRBJ2-7	TRBV7-6
TGTGCCAGCAGCCAGGAAAGAATCGGAGGCAATCAGCCCCAGCATTTT	CASSQERIGGNQPQHF	NA	NA	TRBJ1-5	TRBV4-2
TGCGCCAGCAGCCACGACAAGGGTGGTTCACCCCTCCACTTT	CASSHDKGGSPLHF	NA	NA	TRBJ1-6	TRBV4-3
TGTGCCAGCAGCGGACGGGCGGCCGCAACTAATGAAAAACTGTTTTTT	CASSGRAAATNEKLFF	NA	NA	TRBJ1-4	TRBV5-8
TGTGCCAGCGTAAACGGACGGAGCACTGAAGCTTTCTTT	CASVNGRSTEAFF	NA	NA	TRBJ1-1	TRBV28
TGTGCCAGCAGCTTGGAGACAGAGCTAGCCAAAAACATTCAGTACTTC	CASSLETELAKNIQYF	NA	NA	TRBJ2-4	TRBV5-4
TGTGCCAGCAGCCCAAAGGGGGGACCGGACAGGACGAACACTGAAGCTTTCTTT	CASSPKGGPDRTNTEAFF	NA	NA	TRBJ1-1	TRBV21-1